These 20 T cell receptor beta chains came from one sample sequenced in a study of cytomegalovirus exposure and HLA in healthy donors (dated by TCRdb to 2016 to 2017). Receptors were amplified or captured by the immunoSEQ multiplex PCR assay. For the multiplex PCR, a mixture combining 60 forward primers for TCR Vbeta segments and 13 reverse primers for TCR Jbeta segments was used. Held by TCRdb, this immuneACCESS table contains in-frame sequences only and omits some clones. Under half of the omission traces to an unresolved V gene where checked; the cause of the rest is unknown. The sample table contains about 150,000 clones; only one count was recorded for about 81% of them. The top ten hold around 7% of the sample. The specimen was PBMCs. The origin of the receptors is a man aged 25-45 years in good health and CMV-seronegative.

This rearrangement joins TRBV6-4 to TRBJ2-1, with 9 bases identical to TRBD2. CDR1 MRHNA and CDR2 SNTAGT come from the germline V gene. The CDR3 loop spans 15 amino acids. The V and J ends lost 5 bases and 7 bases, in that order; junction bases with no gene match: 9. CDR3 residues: CASSSSGDSKNEQFF. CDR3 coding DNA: TGTGCCAGCAGTTCTAGCGGGGATTCTAAGAATGAGCAGTTCTTC.

The CDR3 DNA is TGTGCCAGCAGCCCTCGAACAGGGAGATCCTACGAGCAGTACTTC. Amino acid sequence: CASSPRTGRSYEQYF. The rearrangement joins TRBV21-1 to TRBJ2-5; the D call in the table, TRBD1, was not verified against the DNA. TRBJ2-7 explains the end of the DNA better; the J call may be wrong. TRBV21-1 is described as a pseudogene. The CDR3 is 15 amino acids.

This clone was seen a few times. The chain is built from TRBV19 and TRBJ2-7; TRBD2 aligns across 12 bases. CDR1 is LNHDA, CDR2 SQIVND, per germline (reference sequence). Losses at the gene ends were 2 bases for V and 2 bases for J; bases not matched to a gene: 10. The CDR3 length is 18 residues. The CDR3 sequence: CASSIRASGGAIPYEQYF. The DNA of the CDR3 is TGTGCCAGTAGTATACGGGCTAGCGGGGGGGCCATACCCTACGAGCAGTACTTC.

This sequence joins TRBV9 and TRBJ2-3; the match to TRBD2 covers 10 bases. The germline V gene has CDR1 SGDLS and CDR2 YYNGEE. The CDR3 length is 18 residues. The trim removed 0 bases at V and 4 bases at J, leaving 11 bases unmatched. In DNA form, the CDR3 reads TGTGCCAGCAGCGTAGGGGGGCTAGCGGGAGACGATTCAGATACGCAGTATTTT. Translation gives CASSVGGLAGDDSDTQYF.

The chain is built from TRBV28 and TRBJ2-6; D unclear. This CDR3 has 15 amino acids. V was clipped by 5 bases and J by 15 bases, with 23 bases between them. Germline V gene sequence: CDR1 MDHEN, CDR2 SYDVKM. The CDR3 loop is CASSPFYSPQAGLTF. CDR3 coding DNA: TGTGCCAGCAGTCCATTTTATTCCCCCCAGGCCGGCCTGACTTTC.

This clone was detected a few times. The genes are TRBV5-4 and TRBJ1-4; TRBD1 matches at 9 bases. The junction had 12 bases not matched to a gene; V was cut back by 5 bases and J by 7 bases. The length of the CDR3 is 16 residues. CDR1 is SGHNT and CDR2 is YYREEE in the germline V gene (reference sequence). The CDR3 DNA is TGTGCCAGCAGTCGGAAGCCCGGACAGGGGAGTGAAAAACTGTTTTTT. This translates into CASSRKPGQGSEKLFF.

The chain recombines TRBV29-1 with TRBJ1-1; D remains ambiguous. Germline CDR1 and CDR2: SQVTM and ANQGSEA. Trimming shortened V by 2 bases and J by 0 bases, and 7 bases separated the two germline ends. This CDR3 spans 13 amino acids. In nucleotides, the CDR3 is TGCAGCGTTGAACGCCGGTTGAACACTGAAGCTTTCTTT. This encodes CSVERRLNTEAFF.

The CDR3 loop is CASSVELGQGTGYTF. Written as DNA, the CDR3 is TGTGCCAGCAGCGTAGAACTCGGACAGGGCACTGGCTACACCTTC. The rearrangement links TRBV9 to TRBJ1-2; TRBD1 matches at 8 bases. Trimming cost V 0 bases and J 7 bases; bases outside gene matches: 8. CDR3 size: 15 residues. Germline V lookup: CDR1 SGDLS, CDR2 YYNGEE.

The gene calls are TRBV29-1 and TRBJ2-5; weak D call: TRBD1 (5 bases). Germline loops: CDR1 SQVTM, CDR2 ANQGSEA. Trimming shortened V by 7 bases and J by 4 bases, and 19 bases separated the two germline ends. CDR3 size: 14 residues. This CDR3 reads CSAPVGPGPETQYF. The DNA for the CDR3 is TGCAGCGCCCCGGTGGGGCCCGGACCAGAGACCCAGTACTTC. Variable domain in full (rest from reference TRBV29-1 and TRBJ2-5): SAVISQKPSRDICQRGTSLTIQCQVDSQVTMMFWYRQQPGQSLTLIATANQGSEATYESGFVIDKFPISRPNLTFSTLTVSNMSPEDSSIYLCSAPVGPGPETQYFGPGTRLLVL.

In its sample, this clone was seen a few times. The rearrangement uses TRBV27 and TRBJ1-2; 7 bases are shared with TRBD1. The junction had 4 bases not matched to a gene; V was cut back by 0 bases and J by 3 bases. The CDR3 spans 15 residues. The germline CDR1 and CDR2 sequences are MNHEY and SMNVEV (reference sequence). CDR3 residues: CASSLSQGQHYGYTF. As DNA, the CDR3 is TGTGCCAGCAGTTTATCGCAGGGACAGCACTATGGCTACACCTTC.

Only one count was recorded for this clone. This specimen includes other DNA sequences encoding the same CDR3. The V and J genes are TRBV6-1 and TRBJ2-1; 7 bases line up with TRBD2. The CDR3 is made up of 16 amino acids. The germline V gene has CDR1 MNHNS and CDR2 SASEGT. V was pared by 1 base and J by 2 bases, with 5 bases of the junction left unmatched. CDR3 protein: CASSEDGGGTYNEQFF. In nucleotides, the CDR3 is TGTGCCAGCAGTGAAGACGGCGGGGGTACCTACAATGAGCAGTTCTTC.

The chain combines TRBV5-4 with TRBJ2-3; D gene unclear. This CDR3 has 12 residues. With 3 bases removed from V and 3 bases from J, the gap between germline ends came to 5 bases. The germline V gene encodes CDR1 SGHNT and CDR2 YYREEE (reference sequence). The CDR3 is CASSSDTDTQYF. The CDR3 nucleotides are TGTGCCAGCAGCTCAGATACAGATACGCAGTATTTT. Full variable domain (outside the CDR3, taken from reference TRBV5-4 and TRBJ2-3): ETGVTQSPTHLIKTRGQQVTLRCSSQSGHNTVSWYQQALGQGPQFIFQYYREEENGRGNFPPRFSGLQFPNYSSELNVNALELDDSALYLCASSSDTDTQYFGPGTRLTVL.

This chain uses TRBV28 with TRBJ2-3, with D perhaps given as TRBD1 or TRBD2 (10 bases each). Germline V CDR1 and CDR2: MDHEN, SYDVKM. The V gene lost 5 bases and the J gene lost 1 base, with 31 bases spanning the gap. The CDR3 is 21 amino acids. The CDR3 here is CASSPHEGQGLAGVRTDTQYF. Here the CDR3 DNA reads TGTGCCAGCAGTCCTCACGAGGGACAGGGGCTAGCGGGAGTACGCACAGATACGCAGTATTTT.

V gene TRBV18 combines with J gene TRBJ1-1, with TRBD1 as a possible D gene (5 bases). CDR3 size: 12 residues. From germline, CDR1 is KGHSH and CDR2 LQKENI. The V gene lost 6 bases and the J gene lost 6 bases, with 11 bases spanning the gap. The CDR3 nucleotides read TGTGCCAGCTCCGACCAGGGCGCTGAAGCTTTCTTT. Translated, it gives CASSDQGAEAFF.

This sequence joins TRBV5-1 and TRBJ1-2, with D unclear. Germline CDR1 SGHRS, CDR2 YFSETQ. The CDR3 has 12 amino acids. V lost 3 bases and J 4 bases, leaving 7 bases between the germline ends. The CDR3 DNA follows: TGCGCCAGCAGCTCTGACTTCTATGGCTACACCTTC. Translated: CASSSDFYGYTF. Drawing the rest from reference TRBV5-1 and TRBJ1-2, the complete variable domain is KAGVTQTPRYLIKTRGQQVTLSCSPISGHRSVSWYQQTPGQGLQFLFEYFSETQRNKGNFPGRFSGRQFSNSRSEMNVSTLELGDSALYLCASSSDFYGYTFGSGTRLTVV.

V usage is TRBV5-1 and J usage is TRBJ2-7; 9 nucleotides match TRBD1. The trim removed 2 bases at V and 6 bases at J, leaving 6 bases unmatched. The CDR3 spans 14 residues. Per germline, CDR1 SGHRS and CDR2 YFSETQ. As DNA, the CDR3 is TGCGCCAGCAGCTTTTCGGACAGGGGCCGCGAGCAGTACTTC. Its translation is CASSFSDRGREQYF.

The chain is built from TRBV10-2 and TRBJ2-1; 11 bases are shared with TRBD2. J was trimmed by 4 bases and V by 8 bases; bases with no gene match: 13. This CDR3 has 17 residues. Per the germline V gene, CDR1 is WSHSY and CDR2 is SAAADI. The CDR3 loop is CASCALAGAIPYNEQFF. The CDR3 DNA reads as TGCGCCAGCTGTGCACTAGCGGGAGCGATACCGTACAATGAGCAGTTCTTC.

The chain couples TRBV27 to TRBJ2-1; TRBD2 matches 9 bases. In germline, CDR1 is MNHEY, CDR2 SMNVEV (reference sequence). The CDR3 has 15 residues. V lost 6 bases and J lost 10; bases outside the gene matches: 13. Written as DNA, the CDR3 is TGTGCCAGCAGAGAGGGGACTAGCATTGTTGGCGAGCAGTTCTTC. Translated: CASREGTSIVGEQFF.

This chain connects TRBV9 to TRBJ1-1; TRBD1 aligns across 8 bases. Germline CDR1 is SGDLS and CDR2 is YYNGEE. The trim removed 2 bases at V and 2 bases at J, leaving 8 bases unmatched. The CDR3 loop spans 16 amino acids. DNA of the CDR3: TGTGCCAGCAGCGTTCTCCGGGACAGGTATAACACTGAAGCTTTCTTT. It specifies CASSVLRDRYNTEAFF.

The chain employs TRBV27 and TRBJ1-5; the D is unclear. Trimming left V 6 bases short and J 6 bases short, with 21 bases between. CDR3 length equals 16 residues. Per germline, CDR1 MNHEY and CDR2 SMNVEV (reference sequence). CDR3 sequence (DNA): TGTGCCAGCAGCCCCGAGGGTCCAAGAGGGAGTCAGCCCCAGCATTTT. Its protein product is CASSPEGPRGSQPQHF.